These 5 T cell receptor beta chains were sequenced from one sample in a study of blood T cell repertoires in COVID-19. Measured with immunoSEQ multiplex PCR; TCRdb has only the in-frame clones, and not every one. The sample has roughly 74,000 clones; 84% are singletons. Sequencing input: peripheral blood. The receptors stem from a man between 70 and 80 years old with acute or convalescent COVID-19.

This chain connects TRBV7-2 to TRBJ2-7; TRBD2 is a possible D gene (6 bases). Trimming took 3 bases from V and 0 from J, leaving 9 bases between them. CDR1 and CDR2 from the germline V gene are SGHTA and FQGNSA. This CDR3 is built from 14 residues. The CDR3 DNA is TGTGCCAGCAGCTTCACGGGGGTCTCCTACGAGCAGTACTTC. Encoded protein: CASSFTGVSYEQYF. The variable domain in full, with the rest retrieved from reference TRBV7-2 and TRBJ2-7, is GAGVSQSPSNKVTEKGKDVELRCDPISGHTALYWYRQSLGQGLEFLIYFQGNSAPDKSGLPSDRFSAERTGGSVSTLTIQRTQQEDSAVYLCASSFTGVSYEQYFGPGTRLTVT.

The rearrangement joins TRBV23-1 to TRBJ2-7; D may be TRBD1 (5 bases). TRBV23-1 is noted as an ORF with a role that remains uncertain. V was cut by 0 bases and J by 1 base, with 10 bases left in between. The CDR3 spans 15 residues. DNA for the CDR3: TGCGCCAGCAGTCAATCGGGGCAGGGTTCCTACGAGCAGTACTTC. Residues: CASSQSGQGSYEQYF.

The rearrangement uses TRBV27 and TRBJ1-2; TRBD1 matches at 7 bases. The CDR3 runs to 12 residues. Looked up from germline, CDR1 is MNHEY and CDR2 is SMNVEV (reference sequence). V shed 9 bases and J 4 bases; nucleotides not matched to a gene: 5. CDR3 sequence reads: CASGTVSYGYTF. The CDR3 DNA follows: TGTGCCAGTGGGACAGTCAGCTATGGCTACACCTTC.

This clone was recorded only once. This chain links TRBV11-2 with TRBJ2-1; D remains unclear. The germline CDR1 and CDR2 sequences are SGHAT and FQNNGV. V was shortened by 2 bases and J by 7 bases, with 9 bases between the two germline ends. CDR3 length: 13 residues. Here the CDR3 DNA reads TGTGCCAGCAGCTTATTTCTCTTTAATGAGCAGTTCTTC. This gives the protein CASSLFLFNEQFF.

Only one count was recorded for this clone. This sequence joins TRBV24-1 and TRBJ2-2, with 14 bases fitting TRBD2. The CDR3 loop spans 16 amino acids. The germline CDR1 and CDR2 sequences are KGHDR and SFDVKD. The V gene end was trimmed by 3 bases and the J gene end by 6 bases; junction bases not matched to a gene: 2. The CDR3 nucleotides read TGTGCCACCAGTGATCCGACTAGCGGGAGGGCCGGGGAGCTGTTTTTT. As protein: CATSDPTSGRAGELFF.